The entry that follows covers one T cell receptor beta chain sequence. The antigen is unknown. The junction departs from the called germline gene at one end, perhaps through a read error. TCRdb called the PCR reads again in MiXCR, with one record for every CDR3 protein. The profile shows roughly 100,000 distinct CDR3 sequences, 35% of them singletons. The data stem from a study of molecular identifiers for immune sequencing clone quantification. Broader study findings: Clones above 20 RNA copies contained over 99% of effector molecules and under 1% of naive molecules. Identical TCR molecules can share a barcode, and this sharing could underestimate highly expanded clone sizes.

The CDR3 is 17 residues long. CDR1 and CDR2 from the germline V gene are SGHVS and FQNEAQ. Specimen: naive CD8+ T cells from blood, with Jurkat cell RNA spiked in. Subset specified: FACS-sorted CD8+CD4-CCR7+CD45RA+ naive T cells. The clonotype originates from a human donor in good health. Some libraries in this study had Jurkat cell RNA spiked in. This rearrangement joins TRBV7-8 to TRBJ2-2; D is possibly TRBD2 (6 bases). CDR3 sequence: CASSSFLGPLNTGGLFF. DNA for the CDR3: TGTGCCAGCAGCTCGTTCCTAGGTCCCCTGAACACCGGGGGGCTGTTTTTT.